The clone carrying this T cell receptor (beta chain) has a count of ten or more. Its antigen is not identified. The V segment lost 2 bases and the J segment 4 bases; nucleotides outside the gene matches: 18. CDR3 length: 19 residues. Germline CDR1 and CDR2: LGHNA and YSLEER. The sample belongs to a study of cytomegalovirus exposure and HLA in healthy donors. Study at large: In a later analysis, the approximately 110 validation repertoires were reported to have used the same platform as the roughly 600 first-cohort repertoires.

Here immunoSEQ multiplex PCR was the method, and the copy in TCRdb shows in-frame clones only, minus some. Found here are roughly 120,000 clones, more than 70% of them singletons; the top ten hold around 2%. The study's findings and limits: It was reportedly the case that the classifier diagnosed cytomegalovirus status with high specificity and sensitivity. Clusters of TCRs from the first cohort tended to co-occur in the 120 or so validation repertoires (as a later analysis found).

This TCR came from a man aged 18-30 years in good health and CMV-seronegative. What was sequenced was PBMCs. This chain uses TRBV4-3 with TRBJ2-3; 7 bases map to TRBD2. CDR3 amino acids: CASSQYPKRLAGEADTQYF. DNA of the CDR3: TGCGCCAGCAGCCAATATCCTAAAAGACTAGCCGGGGAGGCAGATACGCAGTATTTT.